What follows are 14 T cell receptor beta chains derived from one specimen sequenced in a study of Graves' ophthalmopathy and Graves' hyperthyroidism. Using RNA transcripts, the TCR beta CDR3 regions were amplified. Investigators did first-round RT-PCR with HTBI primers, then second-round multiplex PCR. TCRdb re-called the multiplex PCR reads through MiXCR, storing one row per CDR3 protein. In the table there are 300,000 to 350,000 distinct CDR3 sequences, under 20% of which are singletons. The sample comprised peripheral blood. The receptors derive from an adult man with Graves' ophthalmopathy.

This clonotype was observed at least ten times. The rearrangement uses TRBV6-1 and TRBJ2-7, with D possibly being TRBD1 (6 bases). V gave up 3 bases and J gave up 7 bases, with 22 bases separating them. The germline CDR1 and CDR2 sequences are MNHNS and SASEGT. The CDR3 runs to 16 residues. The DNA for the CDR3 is TGTGCCAGCAGTGAGAGCTGGGACACTAGGATGTGGGAGCAGTACTTC. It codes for CASSESWDTRMWEQYF.

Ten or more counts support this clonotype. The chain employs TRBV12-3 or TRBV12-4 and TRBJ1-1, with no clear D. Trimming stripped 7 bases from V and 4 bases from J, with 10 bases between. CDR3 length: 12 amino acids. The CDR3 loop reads CASTTTATEAFF. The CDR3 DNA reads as TGTGCCAGCACAACGACGGCCACTGAAGCTTTCTTT.

The CDR3 protein is CASTTHSGTEAFF. The CDR3, as DNA: TGTGCCTCCACGACCCACAGTGGGACTGAAGCTTTCTTT. V gene TRBV6-2 or TRBV6-3 combines with J gene TRBJ1-1; D uncertain. The CDR3 spans 13 residues. The V gene lost 11 bases and the J gene lost 5 bases, with 18 bases spanning the gap. Per germline, CDR1 MNHEY and CDR2 SVGEGT.

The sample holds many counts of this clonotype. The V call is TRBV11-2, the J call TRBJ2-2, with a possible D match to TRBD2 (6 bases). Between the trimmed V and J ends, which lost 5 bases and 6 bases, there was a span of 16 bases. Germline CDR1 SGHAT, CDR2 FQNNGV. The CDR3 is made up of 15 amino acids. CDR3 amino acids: CASSRGTGTPGELFF. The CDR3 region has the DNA TGTGCCAGCAGCCGTGGGACTGGCACTCCCGGGGAGCTGTTTTTT.

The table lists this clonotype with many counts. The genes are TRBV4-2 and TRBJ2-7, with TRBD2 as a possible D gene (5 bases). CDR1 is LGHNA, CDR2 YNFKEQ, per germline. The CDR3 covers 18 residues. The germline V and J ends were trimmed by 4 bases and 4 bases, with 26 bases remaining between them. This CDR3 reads CASSRRLGTGSFLYEQYF. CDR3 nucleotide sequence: TGTGCCAGCAGCCGTCGCCTAGGAACGGGATCGTTCCTTTACGAGCAGTACTTC.

The CDR3 loop reads CASSSRQGLRTEAFF. The CDR3 nucleotides are TGTGCCAGCAGCTCCCGACAGGGTCTTCGGACTGAAGCTTTCTTT. The rearrangement links TRBV11-2 to TRBJ1-1, with 7 bases fitting TRBD1. This CDR3 is 15 amino acids long. CDR1 is SGHAT, CDR2 FQNNGV, per germline. Trimming took 4 bases from V and 5 from J; bases not matched to a gene: 10.

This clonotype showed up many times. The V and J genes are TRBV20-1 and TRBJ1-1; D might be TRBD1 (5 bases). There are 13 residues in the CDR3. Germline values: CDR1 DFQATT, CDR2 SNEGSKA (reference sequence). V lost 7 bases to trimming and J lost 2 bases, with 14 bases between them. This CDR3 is CSGGQGSNTEAFF. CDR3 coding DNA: TGCAGTGGGGGCCAAGGGAGCAACACTGAAGCTTTCTTT.

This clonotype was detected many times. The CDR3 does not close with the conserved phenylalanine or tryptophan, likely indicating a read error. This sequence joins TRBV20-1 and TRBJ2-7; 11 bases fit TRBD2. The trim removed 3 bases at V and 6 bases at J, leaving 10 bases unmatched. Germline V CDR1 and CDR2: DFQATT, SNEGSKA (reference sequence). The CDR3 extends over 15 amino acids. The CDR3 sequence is CSARGIAGGAVEQYL. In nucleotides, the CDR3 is TGCAGTGCTAGGGGAATAGCGGGGGGGGCAGTCGAGCAGTACCTC.

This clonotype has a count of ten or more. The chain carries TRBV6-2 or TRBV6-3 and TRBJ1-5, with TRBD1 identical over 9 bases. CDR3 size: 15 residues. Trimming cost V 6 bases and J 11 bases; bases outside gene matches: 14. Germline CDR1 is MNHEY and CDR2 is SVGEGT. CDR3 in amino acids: CASSHHGTGSGTQHF. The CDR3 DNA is TGTGCCAGCAGCCACCACGGGACAGGGTCTGGGACCCAGCATTTT.

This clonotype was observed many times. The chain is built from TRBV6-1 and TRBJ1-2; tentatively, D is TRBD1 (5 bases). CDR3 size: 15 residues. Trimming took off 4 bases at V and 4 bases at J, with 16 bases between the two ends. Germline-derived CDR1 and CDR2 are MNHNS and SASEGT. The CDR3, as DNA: TGTGCCAGCAGTGGGGGGAACTGGGGCACCTATGGCTACACCTTC. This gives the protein CASSGGNWGTYGYTF.

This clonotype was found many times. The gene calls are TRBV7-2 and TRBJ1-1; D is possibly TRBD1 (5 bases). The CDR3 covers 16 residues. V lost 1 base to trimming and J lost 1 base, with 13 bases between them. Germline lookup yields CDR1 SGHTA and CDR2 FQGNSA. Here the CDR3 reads CASSLVLGEGNTEAFF. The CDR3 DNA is TGTGCCAGCAGCTTAGTGTTGGGGGAGGGGAACACTGAAGCTTTCTTT.

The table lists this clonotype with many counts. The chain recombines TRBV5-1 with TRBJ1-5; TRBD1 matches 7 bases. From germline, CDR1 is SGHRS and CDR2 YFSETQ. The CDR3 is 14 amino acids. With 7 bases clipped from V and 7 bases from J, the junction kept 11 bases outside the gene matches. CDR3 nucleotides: TGCGCCAGCGCCCCAGGGGGAATCGGGCAGCCCCAGCATTTT. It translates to CASAPGGIGQPQHF.

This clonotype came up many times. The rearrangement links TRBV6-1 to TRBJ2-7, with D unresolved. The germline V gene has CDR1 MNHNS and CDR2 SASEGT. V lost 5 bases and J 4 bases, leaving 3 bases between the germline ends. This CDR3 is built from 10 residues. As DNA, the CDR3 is TGTGCCAGCAGTCGTTACGAGCAGTACTTC. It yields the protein CASSRYEQYF.

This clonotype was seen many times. Written as DNA, the CDR3 is TGCAGTATTTCTGACAGGGGAAGTTGGACCGGGGAGCTGTTTTTT. It specifies CSISDRGSWTGELFF. The chain couples TRBV20-1 to TRBJ2-2, with 8 bases aligning to TRBD1. Germline V gives CDR1 DFQATT, CDR2 SNEGSKA (reference sequence). J gave up 5 bases and V 8 bases, and 13 bases lay outside the gene matches. The CDR3 spans 15 residues.